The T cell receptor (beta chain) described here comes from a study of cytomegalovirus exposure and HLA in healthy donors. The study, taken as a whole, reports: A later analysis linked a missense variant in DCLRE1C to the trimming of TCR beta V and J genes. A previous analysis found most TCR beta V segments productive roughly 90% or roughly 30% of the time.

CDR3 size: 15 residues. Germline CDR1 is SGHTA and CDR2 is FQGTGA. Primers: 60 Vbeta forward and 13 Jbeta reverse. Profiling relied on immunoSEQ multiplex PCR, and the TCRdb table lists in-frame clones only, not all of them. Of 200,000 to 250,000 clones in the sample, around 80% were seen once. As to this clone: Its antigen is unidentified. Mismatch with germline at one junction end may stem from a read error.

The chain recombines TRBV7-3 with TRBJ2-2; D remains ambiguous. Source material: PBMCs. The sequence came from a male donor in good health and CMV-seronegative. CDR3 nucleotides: TGTGCCAGCAGGTTAAATGCGCCCAACACCGGGGAGCTGTTTTTT. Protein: CASRLNAPNTGELFF.